A selection of T cell receptor beta chains follows, all from one sample in a study of T cell clones after liver transplantation. Produced via immunoSEQ multiplex PCR; TCRdb's table is partial and in-frame only. Here the sample spans roughly 100,000 clones, roughly four fifths being singletons. Material: CD4+ T cells from blood, obtained before liver transplant. All receptors derive from a human donor who received a liver transplant. The CDR3 runs from the conserved cysteine through the conserved F or W. The D gene is left open where the match is weak. Clone size appears in some rows only: once, few, many, or a class for an expanded clone.

size: NA
V: TRBV28
J: TRBJ2-7
D: NA
CDR3: CASTPGGGRSPYEQYF
DNA: TGTGCCAGCACCCCTGGAGGGGGCCGATCTCCGTACGAGCAGTACTTC

size: NA
V: TRBV6-1
J: TRBJ2-7
D: NA
CDR3: CASSEGWGRSYEQYF
DNA: TGTGCCAGCAGTGAAGGGTGGGGACGCTCCTACGAGCAGTACTTC

size: few
V: TRBV15
J: TRBJ2-5
D: NA
CDR3: CATSVELRNRGETQYF
DNA: TGTGCCACCAGCGTAGAGTTGAGAAATAGGGGGGAGACCCAGTACTTC

size: NA
V: TRBV2
J: TRBJ2-3
D: TRBD1
CDR3: CASSGDRDPASTDTQYF
DNA: TGTGCCAGCAGTGGAGACAGGGATCCGGCTAGCACAGATACGCAGTATTTT

size: once
V: TRBV19
J: TRBJ1-1
D: NA
CDR3: CASSIWDAEAFF
DNA: TGTGCCAGTAGTATCTGGGATGCTGAAGCTTTCTTT

size: few
V: TRBV19
J: TRBJ2-2
D: NA
CDR3: CASRKIAVDTGELFF
DNA: TGTGCCAGTAGGAAAATAGCGGTCGACACCGGGGAGCTGTTTTTT

size: NA
V: TRBV4-2
J: TRBJ2-3
D: NA
CDR3: CASSQAASTDTQYF
DNA: TGTGCCAGCAGCCAAGCGGCTAGCACAGATACGCAGTATTTT

size: NA
V: TRBV7-2
J: TRBJ2-5
D: NA
CDR3: CASSLGGPRGETQYF
DNA: TGTGCCAGCAGCTTAGGGGGCCCTAGAGGAGAGACCCAGTACTTC

size: NA
V: TRBV6-5
J: TRBJ1-1
D: NA
CDR3: CASSYFDRVAEAFF
DNA: TGTGCCAGCAGTTACTTCGATAGGGTGGCTGAAGCTTTCTTT

size: NA
V: TRBV7-6
J: TRBJ1-1
D: NA
CDR3: CASLAGLNTEAFF
DNA: TGTGCCAGTTTGGCCGGGCTGAACACTGAAGCTTTCTTT

size: NA
V: TRBV5-6
J: TRBJ2-5
D: TRBD2
CDR3: CASSPYSGGQGTQYF
DNA: TGTGCCAGCAGCCCCTATTCGGGGGGTCAGGGGACCCAGTACTTC

size: NA
V: TRBV5-4
J: TRBJ1-1
D: TRBD1
CDR3: CASSFGTANTEAFF
DNA: TGTGCCAGCAGCTTTGGGACAGCAAACACTGAAGCTTTCTTT

size: NA
V: TRBV2
J: TRBJ2-4
D: NA
CDR3: CASSQTPKNIQYF
DNA: TGTGCCAGCAGTCAGACCCCCAAAAACATTCAGTACTTC

size: once
V: TRBV7-9
J: TRBJ2-7
D: NA
CDR3: CASESRDEQYF
DNA: TGTGCCAGCGAAAGTCGAGACGAGCAGTACTTC

size: NA
V: TRBV5-1
J: TRBJ2-7
D: TRBD2
CDR3: CASSFGGANEQYF
DNA: TGCGCCAGCAGCTTCGGGGGGGCGAACGAGCAGTACTTC

size: NA
V: TRBV6-1
J: TRBJ2-1
D: TRBD1
CDR3: CASRWERTGGNEQFF
DNA: TGTGCCAGCAGGTGGGAGAGGACAGGGGGCAATGAGCAGTTCTTC

size: once
V: TRBV14
J: TRBJ1-1
D: NA
CDR3: CASSVGWNTEAFF
DNA: TGTGCCAGCAGCGTAGGGTGGAACACTGAAGCTTTCTTT

size: NA
V: TRBV7-2
J: TRBJ2-1
D: NA
CDR3: CASSLISRLTEQFF
DNA: TGTGCCAGCAGCTTAATTTCGAGGCTCACAGAGCAGTTCTTC

size: NA
V: TRBV5-1
J: TRBJ2-5
D: TRBD1
CDR3: CASSSAGGPGTQYF
DNA: TGCGCCAGCAGCTCGGCAGGGGGCCCCGGGACCCAGTACTTC

size: NA
V: TRBV29-1
J: TRBJ1-4
D: NA
CDR3: CSFRLNEKLFF
DNA: TGCAGCTTTAGGCTAAATGAAAAACTGTTTTTT

size: once
V: TRBV4-3
J: TRBJ2-3
D: TRBD2
CDR3: CASSLDAGTSLYF
DNA: TGCGCCAGCAGCCTCGACGCCGGGACTAGTCTGTATTTT

size: NA
V: TRBV6-5
J: TRBJ1-1
D: NA
CDR3: CASSYVAARGRTEAFF
DNA: TGTGCCAGCAGTTACGTGGCGGCCCGGGGGCGGACTGAAGCTTTCTTT

size: once
V: TRBV7-9
J: TRBJ2-7
D: NA
CDR3: CASSLAGINEQYF
DNA: TGTGCCAGCAGCTTAGCGGGAATAAACGAGCAGTACTTC

size: NA
V: TRBV25-1
J: TRBJ1-3
D: NA
CDR3: CASSDVGNTIYF
DNA: TGTGCCAGCAGTGATGTAGGAAACACCATATATTTT

size: NA
V: TRBV5-1
J: TRBJ1-1
D: TRBD1
CDR3: CASSLGQGTTEAFF
DNA: TGCGCCAGCAGCCTGGGACAGGGGACGACTGAAGCTTTCTTT

size: NA
V: TRBV2
J: TRBJ2-1
D: TRBD2
CDR3: CASSALTGGGYNEQFF
DNA: TGTGCCAGCAGTGCCCTTACGGGGGGGGGCTACAATGAGCAGTTCTTC

size: NA
V: TRBV4-3
J: TRBJ1-5
D: NA
CDR3: CASSQERSSNQPQHF
DNA: TGCGCCAGCAGCCAAGAAAGGTCAAGCAATCAGCCCCAGCATTTT

size: few
V: TRBV7-6
J: TRBJ1-1
D: NA
CDR3: CASSLGGARTEAFF
DNA: TGTGCCAGCAGCTTAGGGGGGGCCAGAACTGAAGCTTTCTTT